This TCR beta chain emerged from a study of T-cell reconstitution after alpha-beta-depleted transplantation in children. General study results and limits: Surviving recipient T cells and thymic progenitors underlay high day-60 TCRbeta diversity in some patients. Expanded graft clones, several hundred of them, were reportedly the source of alpha-beta T cells about two months after transplant. After one year, T-cell counts and TCRbeta diversity mostly came from new T cells.

The CDR3 runs 13 residues. The V end lost 3 bases, the J end lost 6 bases, and 11 bases lay between the germline ends. This sample's TCRbeta library carried unique molecular identifier barcodes. MiXCR was run by TCRdb on the PCR reads, yielding one entry per CDR3 protein. Among fewer than 700,000 distinct CDR3 sequences listed, 20% to 25% were seen once. As for this clonotype: Its antigen is still unknown.

The material was PBMCs, mostly from graft donor cells, obtained 360 days after TCRalphabeta/CD19-depleted stem cell transplant. The TCR originated in a boy under three years old who had a stem cell transplant for acute myeloid leukemia, so the T cells may come from the graft donor. The chain links TRBV12-3 or TRBV12-4 to TRBJ2-5, with D possibly being TRBD2 (5 bases). The CDR3 is CASSFSGWKTQYF. The CDR3 DNA reads TGTGCCAGCAGTTTCTCGGGGTGGAAGACCCAGTACTTC.